This T cell receptor (beta chain) emerged from a study of blood T cell repertoires in COVID-19. At the level of the study: PBMCs, B-cell-depleted T cells, or T cells were the source of the cDNA or gDNA that made up the material.

The sample holds a few counts of this clone. This specimen includes other DNA sequences encoding the same CDR3. The assay was immunoSEQ multiplex PCR, and TCRdb's table has in-frame clones only and misses some. The sample contains 88,000 or so clones, roughly 77% of which appear only once. This TCR came from a human donor in a cohort sampled during active COVID-19. Sample: peripheral blood.

CDR3 protein: CASSLWQNTEAFF. As DNA, the CDR3 is TGTGCCAGCAGTTTGTGGCAGAACACTGAAGCTTTCTTT. The chain uses TRBV12-3 or TRBV12-4 and TRBJ1-1; D is ambiguous. This CDR3 is 13 amino acids long. Trimming left V 3 bases short and J 1 base short, with 6 bases between.